This T cell receptor (beta chain) was sequenced for a study of control samples from healthy donors and cancer patients. Clones were read by immunoSEQ multiplex PCR, and TCRdb kept only the in-frame ones, dropping some. The table includes about 140,000 clones, around 94% detected once. The CDR3 has 16 amino acids. Germline loops: CDR1 MNHEY, CDR2 SMNVEV (reference sequence). Trimming removed 6 bases from V and 5 bases from J, with 23 bases in between. The receptor was derived from a man aged 35 to 55 in good health. This chain joins TRBV27 and TRBJ2-7, with TRBD1 as a possible D gene (6 bases). The specimen was blood. CDR3 region: CASSHHRVKGYNEQYF. CDR3 DNA sequence: TGTGCCAGCAGCCATCACAGGGTAAAGGGGTACAACGAGCAGTACTTC.